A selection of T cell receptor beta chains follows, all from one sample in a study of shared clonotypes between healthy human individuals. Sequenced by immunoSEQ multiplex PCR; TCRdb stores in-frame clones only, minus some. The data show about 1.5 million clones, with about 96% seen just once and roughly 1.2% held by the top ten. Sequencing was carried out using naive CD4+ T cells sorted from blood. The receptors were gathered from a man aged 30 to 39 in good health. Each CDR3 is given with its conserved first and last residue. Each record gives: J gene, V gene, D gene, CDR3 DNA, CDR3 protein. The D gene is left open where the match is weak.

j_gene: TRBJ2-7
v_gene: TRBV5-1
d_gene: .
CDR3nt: TGCGCCAGCAGCTTGGCCTTTCCCACAGGTGTTTACGAGCAGTACTTC
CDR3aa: CASSLAFPTGVYEQYF

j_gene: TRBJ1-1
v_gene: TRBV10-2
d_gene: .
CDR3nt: TGCGCCAGCAGTGAGCGGGGAATGGGCACTGAAGCTTTCTTT
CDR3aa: CASSERGMGTEAFF

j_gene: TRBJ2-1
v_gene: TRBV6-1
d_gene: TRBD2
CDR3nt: TGTGCCAGCACTATACTAGCGGGAGGTCGAGGTGAGCAGTTCTTC
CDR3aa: CASTILAGGRGEQFF

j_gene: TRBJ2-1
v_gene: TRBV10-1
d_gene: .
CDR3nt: TGCGCCAGCAGTGAGTCAGTCAATGAGCAGTTCTTC
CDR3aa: CASSESVNEQFF

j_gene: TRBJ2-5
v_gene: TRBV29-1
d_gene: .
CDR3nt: TGCAGCGTTGGGGGGAGGTACCAAGAGACCCAGTACTTC
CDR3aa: CSVGGRYQETQYF

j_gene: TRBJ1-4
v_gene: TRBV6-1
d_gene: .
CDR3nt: TGTGCCAGCAGTGAAGCCGGGGGCCAGGGGCGCCGTGAACTGTTTTTT
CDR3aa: CASSEAGGQGRRELFF

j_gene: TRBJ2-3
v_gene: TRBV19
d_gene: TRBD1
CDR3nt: TGTGCCACCAAGGACAGGGCAACAGATACGCAGTATTTT
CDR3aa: CATKDRATDTQYF

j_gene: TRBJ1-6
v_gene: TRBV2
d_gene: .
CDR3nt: TGTGCCAGCAGACAGGATTCACCCCTCCACTTT
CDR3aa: CASRQDSPLHF

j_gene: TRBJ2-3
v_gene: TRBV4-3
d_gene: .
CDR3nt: TGCGCCAGCAGCTCCTTACCTGCGGGGCCCGGGACATCAGATACGCAGTATTTT
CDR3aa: CASSSLPAGPGTSDTQYF

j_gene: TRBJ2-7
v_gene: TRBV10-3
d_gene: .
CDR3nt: TGTGCCATCAGAGAAGGAACTCAGGGCTACGAGCAGTACTTC
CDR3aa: CAIREGTQGYEQYF